A selection of T cell receptor beta chains follows, all from one sample in a study of blood T cells in healthy people across ages. One entry per CDR3 protein, called by TCRdb with MiXCR from the 5' RACE reads. Found here are around 1,100,000 distinct CDR3 sequences, 35% to 45% of them singletons; the top ten hold roughly 14%. Source material: blood. All receptors come from a man younger than 35 in good health. The CDR3 runs from the conserved cysteine through the conserved F or W. Fields, in order: CDR3 protein, CDR3 DNA, CDR3 length, D gene, clone size, J gene, V gene. A D gene is named only where the DNA matches it firmly. Only part of the rows carry a size: once, few, many, or a class if the clone is expanded.

CASSAVQSLYEQYF	TGTGCCAGCAGCGCCGTACAGTCCCTTTACGAGCAGTACTTC	14	NA	NA	TRBJ2-7	TRBV9
CASRDIYNEQYF	TGTGCCAGCAGGGACATTTACAATGAGCAGTACTTC	12	NA	NA	TRBJ2-7	TRBV2
CASSEMPGTGYGYTF	TGTGCCAGCAGTGAAATGCCGGGGACAGGGTATGGCTACACCTTC	15	TRBD1	few	TRBJ1-2	TRBV6-1
CASSYSRENIQYF	TGTGCCAGCAGTTACAGCCGGGAAAACATTCAGTACTTC	13	NA	NA	TRBJ2-4	TRBV6-5
CASSLTGGHTEAFF	TGTGCCAGCAGTTTAACCGGGGGCCACACTGAAGCTTTCTTT	14	NA	NA	TRBJ1-1	TRBV12-3/TRBV12-4
CSKWDSLSSPLHF	TGCAGCAAATGGGACAGCCTAAGTTCACCCCTCCACTTT	13	TRBD1	NA	TRBJ1-6	TRBV20-1
CASGGTGLYRPLYF	TGTGCCAGCGGGGGGACAGGACTATACCGGCCCTTGTACTTC	14	TRBD1	few	TRBJ2-7	TRBV6-5
CASSLGKRGLVNEQFF	TGCGCCAGCAGCTTGGGGAAGCGGGGCTTGGTCAATGAGCAGTTCTTC	16	TRBD2	few	TRBJ2-1	TRBV5-1
CSVGHHFQETQYF	TGCAGTGTCGGGCACCACTTCCAAGAGACCCAGTACTTC	13	NA	NA	TRBJ2-5	TRBV20-1
CASSLVRQHPTDTQYF	TGTGCCAGCAGCTTAGTACGGCAGCACCCCACAGATACGCAGTATTTT	16	NA	NA	TRBJ2-3	TRBV7-9
CASMGSAGRNQPQHF	TGTGCCAGCATGGGCTCGGCAGGGCGCAATCAGCCCCAGCATTTT	15	NA	NA	TRBJ1-5	TRBV28
CATSSNSPDTQYF	TGTGCCACCAGCAGTAACAGTCCAGATACGCAGTATTTT	13	NA	NA	TRBJ2-3	TRBV15
CASSPNRGSSYEQYF	TGCGCCAGCAGCCCGAATAGGGGGAGCTCCTACGAGCAGTACTTC	15	NA	NA	TRBJ2-7	TRBV5-1
CASSRDTANRNQPQHF	TGCGCCAGCAGTCGCGACACAGCGAATAGAAATCAGCCCCAGCATTTT	16	NA	NA	TRBJ1-5	TRBV4-3
CASSKALSDYQETQYF	TGTGCCAGCAGCAAAGCGCTATCGGACTACCAAGAGACCCAGTACTTC	16	NA	NA	TRBJ2-5	TRBV21-1
CASSGGQRIPHEQYF	TGTGCCAGCAGCGGCGGACAGCGAATTCCCCACGAGCAGTACTTC	15	NA	few	TRBJ2-7	TRBV5-5
CSARPRDRAEDTQYF	TGCAGTGCTAGACCCCGGGACAGGGCCGAAGATACGCAGTATTTT	15	TRBD1	NA	TRBJ2-3	TRBV20-1
CASSTEGQGAINYGYTF	TGTGCCAGCAGCACCGAGGGACAGGGGGCTATCAACTATGGCTACACCTTC	17	TRBD1	NA	TRBJ1-2	TRBV12-3/TRBV12-4
CSARGGLEGYNQLQHF	TGCAGTGCTAGAGGAGGGCTGGAAGGATACAATCAGCTCCAGCATTTT	16	NA	once	TRBJ1-5	TRBV20-1
CASTQGTVNQPQHF	TGTGCCAGCACCCAGGGGACGGTTAATCAGCCCCAGCATTTT	14	NA	few	TRBJ1-5	TRBV6-2/TRBV6-3
CASSGTGQAKDTGELFF	TGTGCCAGCAGCGGCACGGGACAGGCAAAGGACACCGGGGAGCTGTTTTTT	17	TRBD1	NA	TRBJ2-2	TRBV7-2
CASSLEGSAGLHF	TGTGCCAGCAGCTTAGAAGGATCGGCTGGCCTGCATTTT	13	NA	NA	TRBJ1-5	TRBV7-2
CSAYRDRGSFGNQPQHF	TGCAGTGCGTACCGGGACAGGGGTTCTTTTGGGAATCAGCCCCAGCATTTT	17	TRBD1	few	TRBJ1-5	TRBV20-1
CASSFGTSGGNEQYF	TGTGCCAGCAGCTTTGGGACTAGCGGGGGTAATGAGCAGTACTTC	15	TRBD2	many	TRBJ2-5	TRBV5-6
CASSQVAAGIYGYTF	TGTGCCAGCAGCCAAGTTGCGGCGGGGATCTATGGCTACACCTTC	15	NA	few	TRBJ1-2	TRBV4-2
CASSQDFRYETQYF	TGTGCCAGCAGCCAAGATTTTAGGTACGAGACCCAGTACTTC	14	NA	NA	TRBJ2-5	TRBV4-2
CASSVTGIGTQYF	TGTGCCAGCAGTGTTACAGGGATCGGGACCCAGTACTTC	13	NA	NA	TRBJ2-5	TRBV6-1
CASSQTQTGNYGYTF	TGTGCCAGCAGCCAGACTCAGACTGGTAACTATGGCTACACCTTC	15	NA	few	TRBJ1-2	TRBV4-2
CSADANSEKLFF	TGCAGTGCCGACGCAAATTCGGAAAAACTGTTTTTT	12	NA	once	TRBJ1-4	TRBV20-1
CASSYSGDGGYTF	TGTGCCAGCAGTTACTCGGGGGACGGTGGCTACACCTTC	13	NA	NA	TRBJ1-2	TRBV6-5
CASRPGRNSNQPQHF	TGTGCCAGCAGGCCGGGGCGGAATAGCAATCAGCCCCAGCATTTT	15	NA	NA	TRBJ1-5	TRBV6-6
CASSFRVTDVDTEAFF	TGCGCCAGCAGCTTCCGAGTTACGGACGTGGACACTGAAGCTTTCTTT	16	NA	NA	TRBJ1-1	TRBV4-1
CASSHPSGRGLGNEQFF	TGCGCCAGCAGCCACCCCAGTGGACGGGGGTTGGGGAATGAGCAGTTCTTC	17	NA	many	TRBJ2-1	TRBV4-1
CASGRGGGPYNEQFF	TGTGCCAGCGGGAGAGGCGGGGGACCTTACAATGAGCAGTTCTTC	15	TRBD2	NA	TRBJ2-1	TRBV6-1
CSARDRAGTSGYEQYF	TGCAGTGCTAGAGATCGGGCGGGGACTAGCGGCTACGAGCAGTACTTC	16	TRBD2	NA	TRBJ2-7	TRBV20-1
CAWSVSWDTEAFF	TGTGCCTGGAGTGTAAGCTGGGACACTGAAGCTTTCTTT	13	NA	NA	TRBJ1-1	TRBV30
CSAREEGLAGGVDTQYF	TGCAGTGCTAGAGAAGAGGGACTAGCGGGGGGGGTAGATACGCAGTATTTT	17	TRBD2	few	TRBJ2-3	TRBV20-1
CASSDQGQETQYF	TGTGCCAGCAGTGACCAAGGGCAGGAGACCCAGTACTTC	13	NA	NA	TRBJ2-5	TRBV2
CASSPPDRGQGEQYF	TGCGCCAGCAGCCCCCCGGACAGGGGGCAGGGTGAGCAGTACTTC	15	TRBD1	NA	TRBJ2-5	TRBV4-1
CASSSRIGWGGFTEAFF	TGTGCCAGCAGCTCTAGGATCGGCTGGGGGGGTTTCACTGAAGCTTTCTTT	17	NA	NA	TRBJ1-1	TRBV7-2
CASSFDSTQNTEAFF	TGTGCCAGCAGCTTCGACAGCACCCAAAACACTGAAGCTTTCTTT	15	NA	NA	TRBJ1-1	TRBV5-5
CASSRRQINYGYTF	TGTGCCAGCAGCCGCCGACAGATTAACTATGGCTACACCTTC	14	NA	NA	TRBJ1-2	TRBV13
CASGELTGDYNEQFF	TGTGCCAGCGGAGAACTAACCGGGGACTACAATGAGCAGTTCTTC	15	NA	NA	TRBJ2-1	TRBV12-3/TRBV12-4
CASARGALILRGGCTF	TGCGCCAGCGCAAGGGGGGCCCTAATTTTGAGAGGAGGCTGCACCTTC	16	NA	NA	TRBJ1-2	TRBV4-1
CASSRMEGASGNTIYF	TGTGCCAGCAGCAGGATGGAGGGGGCATCTGGAAACACCATATATTTT	16	TRBD1	NA	TRBJ1-3	TRBV4-2
CATGPEAFF	TGTGCTACGGGTCCTGAAGCTTTCTTT	9	NA	NA	TRBJ1-1	TRBV30